The present T cell receptor (beta chain) was sequenced within a study of brain T cells in children with intractable seizures. Using immunoSEQ multiplex PCR, the repertoire was profiled, and TCRdb retains in-frame clones only, with some absent. The sample holds about 64,000 clones, 90% to 96% seen once. V lost 5 bases and J lost 2, with 3 bases in between. The CDR3 runs to 12 residues. Germline V gene data show CDR1 as SEHNR and CDR2 as FQNEAQ (reference sequence). The genes are TRBV7-9 and TRBJ2-2; no firm D call. This TCR derives from a boy younger than two with focal cortical dysplasia and intractable seizures. The source material was peripheral blood, sampled at surgery. In DNA, the CDR3 is TGTGCCAGCAGCCCAAACACCGGGGAGCTGTTTTTT. Its translation is CASSPNTGELFF.